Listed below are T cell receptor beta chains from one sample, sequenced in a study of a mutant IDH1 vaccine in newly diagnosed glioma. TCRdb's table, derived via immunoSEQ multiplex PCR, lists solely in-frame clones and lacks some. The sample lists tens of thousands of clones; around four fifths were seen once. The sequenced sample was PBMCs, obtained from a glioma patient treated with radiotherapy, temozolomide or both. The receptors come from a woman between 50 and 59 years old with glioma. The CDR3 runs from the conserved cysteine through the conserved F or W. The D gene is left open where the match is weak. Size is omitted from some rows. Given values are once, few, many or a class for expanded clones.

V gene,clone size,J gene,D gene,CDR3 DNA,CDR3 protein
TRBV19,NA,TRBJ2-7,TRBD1,TGTGCCAGTAAGGACAGGAATTCCTACGAGCAGTACTTC,CASKDRNSYEQYF
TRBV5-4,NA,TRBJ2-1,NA,TGTGCCAGCAGTGGGGGGAGCTCCTACAATGAGCAGTTCTTC,CASSGGSSYNEQFF
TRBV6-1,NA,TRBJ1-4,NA,TGTGCCAGCAGTGAACAAGTCCCGGGGGGCAAAGAAAAACTGTTTTTT,CASSEQVPGGKEKLFF
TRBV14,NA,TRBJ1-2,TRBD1,TGTGCCAGCAGCCCGGGACAGAGAGAGTATGGCTACACCTTC,CASSPGQREYGYTF
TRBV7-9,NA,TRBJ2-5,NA,TGTGCCAGCAGCTCGAGTTGGGGACGGGGCGAGACCCAGTACTTC,CASSSSWGRGETQYF
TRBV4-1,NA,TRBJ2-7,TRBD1,TGCGCCAGCAGCCGGGAAGGGGGCTACCCCTACGAGCAGTACTTC,CASSREGGYPYEQYF
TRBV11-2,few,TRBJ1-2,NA,TGTGCCAGCAGCTTAGGGCGGAGAAACGGCTACACCTTC,CASSLGRRNGYTF
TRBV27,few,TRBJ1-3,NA,TGTGCCAGCAGTCCCCATGGAGGGGGACGCTCTGGAAACACCATATATTTT,CASSPHGGGRSGNTIYF
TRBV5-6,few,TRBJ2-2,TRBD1,TGTGCCAGCAGCTTGGGGACAGGAAACACCGGGGAGCTGTTTTTT,CASSLGTGNTGELFF
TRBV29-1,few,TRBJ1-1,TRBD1,TGCAGCGTCCGGGACAGGGACACTGAAGCTTTCTTT,CSVRDRDTEAFF
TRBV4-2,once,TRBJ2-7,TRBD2,TGTGCCAGCAGCTCCCGGACTAGCGGGGGGTACAACTACGAGCAGTACTTC,CASSSRTSGGYNYEQYF
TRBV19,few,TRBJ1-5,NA,TGTGCCAGCCGTCGTGGGGAGGTCGCGGATCAGCCCCAGCATTTT,CASRRGEVADQPQHF
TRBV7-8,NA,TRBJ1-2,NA,TGTGCCAGCGGGGGGAACTATGGCTACACCTTC,CASGGNYGYTF
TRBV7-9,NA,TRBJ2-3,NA,TGTGCCAGCAGCGGGGGTACGCAGTATTTT,CASSGGTQYF
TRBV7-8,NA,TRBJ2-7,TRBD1,TGTGCCAGCAGCTTAGGGCAATCACAGGGGGGCGAGCAGTACTTC,CASSLGQSQGGEQYF
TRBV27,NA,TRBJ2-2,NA,TGTGCCAGCAGACAGACCGGGGAGCTGTTTTTT,CASRQTGELFF
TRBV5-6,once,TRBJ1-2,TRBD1,TGTGCCAGCAGCGGGAGGGACAGGACCTATGGCTACACCTTC,CASSGRDRTYGYTF
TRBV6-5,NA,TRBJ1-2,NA,TGTGCCAGCAGATCCCAGGGGAAGGACTATGGCTACACCTTC,CASRSQGKDYGYTF
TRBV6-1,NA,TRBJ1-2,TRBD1,TGTGCCAGCAGTGAAGTAAGGGGGCAGAATGGCTACACCTTC,CASSEVRGQNGYTF
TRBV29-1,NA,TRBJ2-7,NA,TGCAGCGTTGCCCACCAGGTTGCAAGCTCCTACGAGCAGTACTTC,CSVAHQVASSYEQYF
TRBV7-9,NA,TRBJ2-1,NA,TGTGCCAGCAGCTTAGCTTTCGGGAACGAGCAGTTCTTC,CASSLAFGNEQFF